These 6 T cell receptor beta chains were sequenced from one sample in a study of blood T cell repertoires in COVID-19. Assay used: immunoSEQ multiplex PCR; TCRdb lists only in-frame clones, some missing. Here the sample spans some 200,000 clones, 83% being singletons. Sequencing was performed on peripheral blood. These receptors were obtained from a woman aged 25 to 39 with COVID-19, enrolled during active disease.

The CDR3 is CASSVGQRITDTQYF. As DNA, the CDR3 is TGTGCCAGCAGCGTAGGCCAGCGGATCACAGATACGCAGTATTTT. The rearrangement uses TRBV9 and TRBJ2-3; maybe TRBD2 (5 bases). CDR1 and CDR2 from the germline V gene are SGDLS and YYNGEE. V shed 0 bases and J shed 2 bases, with 10 bases lying between them. This CDR3 region has 15 residues.

The V call is TRBV7-9, the J call TRBJ1-5; D not certain. The V end lost 0 bases, the J end lost 5 bases, and 8 bases lay between the germline ends. Germline CDR1 SEHNR, CDR2 FQNEAQ (reference sequence). The CDR3 contains 14 residues. CDR3 sequence reads: CASSLAGLDQPQHF. The CDR3 DNA reads TGTGCCAGCAGCTTAGCCGGGTTGGATCAGCCCCAGCATTTT.

The rearrangement uses TRBV6-6 and TRBJ1-4, with 8 positions matching TRBD1. The V and J ends lost 4 bases and 7 bases, in that order; junction bases with no gene match: 2. CDR3 length: 13 amino acids. Germline V gives CDR1 MNHNY, CDR2 SVGAGI (reference sequence). CDR3 region: CASSWTGSEKLFF. CDR3 sequence (DNA): TGTGCCAGCAGTTGGACAGGGTCTGAAAAACTGTTTTTT.

J is TRBJ2-5 and V is TRBV5-1; D not resolved. Germline V gene sequence: CDR1 SGHRS, CDR2 YFSETQ. V was trimmed by 1 base and J by 3 bases, leaving 4 bases between them. The CDR3 length is 12 residues. CDR3 residues: CASSLLKETQYF. The DNA of the CDR3 is TGCGCCAGCAGCTTGTTAAAAGAGACCCAGTACTTC.

V is TRBV14 and J is TRBJ2-3; D is perhaps TRBD2 (5 bases). Germline CDR1 and CDR2: SGHDN and FVKESK. CDR3 length equals 14 residues. The V end lost 4 bases, the J end lost 5 bases, and 13 bases lay between the germline ends. The CDR3 spells CASSPNRGRDTQYF. The CDR3 region has the DNA TGTGCCAGCAGCCCTAACCGGGGTAGAGATACGCAGTATTTT.

This rearrangement joins TRBV29-1 to TRBJ2-7; D not certain. The germline V and J ends were trimmed by 5 bases and 0 bases, with 17 bases remaining between them. The CDR3 runs to 15 residues. CDR1 SQVTM and CDR2 ANQGSEA come from the germline V gene. CDR3 loop: CSVSDTVQLSYEQYF. Written as DNA, the CDR3 is TGCAGCGTTTCCGATACAGTGCAGCTCTCCTACGAGCAGTACTTC.